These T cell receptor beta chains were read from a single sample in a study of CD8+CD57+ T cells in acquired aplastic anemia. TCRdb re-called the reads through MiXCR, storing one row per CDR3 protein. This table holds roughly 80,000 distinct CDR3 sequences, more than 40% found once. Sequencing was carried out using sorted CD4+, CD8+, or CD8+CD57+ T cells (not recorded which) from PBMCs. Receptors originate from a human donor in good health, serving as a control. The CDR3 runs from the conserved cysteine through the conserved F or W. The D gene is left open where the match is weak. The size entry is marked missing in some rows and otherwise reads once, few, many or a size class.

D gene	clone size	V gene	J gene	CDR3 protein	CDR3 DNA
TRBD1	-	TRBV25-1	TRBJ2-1	CASSPRTGGYDEQFF	TGTGCCAGCAGCCCGAGGACAGGGGGCTACGATGAGCAGTTCTTC
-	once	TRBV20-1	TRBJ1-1	CSYNRVSVTEAFF	TGCAGTTATAACAGGGTGTCGGTCACTGAAGCTTTCTTT
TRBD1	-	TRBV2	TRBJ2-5	CASVTGTGSQETQYF	TGTGCCAGCGTTACCGGGACAGGGTCACAAGAGACCCAGTACTTC
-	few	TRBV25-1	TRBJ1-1	CASSEWGRVDTEAFF	TGTGCCAGCAGTGAATGGGGTAGGGTAGACACTGAAGCTTTCTTT
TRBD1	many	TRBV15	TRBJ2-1	CATSTDREPKTYNEQFF	TGTGCCACCAGCACAGACAGGGAGCCAAAGACTTACAATGAGCAGTTCTTC
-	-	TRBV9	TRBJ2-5	CASSVKGARQGWGTRF	TGTGCCAGCAGCGTAAAAGGTGCTAGACAGGGTTGGGGGACTAGATTC
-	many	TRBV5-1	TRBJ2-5	CASSFGGGLETQYF	TGCGCCAGCAGCTTCGGTGGGGGGCTGGAGACCCAGTACTTC
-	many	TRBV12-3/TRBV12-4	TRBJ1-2	CASSLAAVSYGYTF	TGTGCCAGCAGCCTCGCGGCCGTCAGCTATGGCTACACCTTC
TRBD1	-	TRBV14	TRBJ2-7	CASSTMTGGHEQYF	TGTGCCAGCAGCACGATGACAGGGGGTCACGAGCAGTACTTC
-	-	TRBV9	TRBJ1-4	CASSSRTGGEKLFF	TGTGCCAGCAGCTCCAGGACCGGGGGTGAAAAACTGTTTTTT
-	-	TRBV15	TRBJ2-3	CATSRGVVGPDTQYF	TGTGCCACCAGCAGAGGCGTGGTTGGTCCAGATACGCAGTATTTT
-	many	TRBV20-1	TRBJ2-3	CSARDPQLEPDTQYF	TGCAGTGCTAGAGATCCTCAACTAGAGCCAGATACGCAGTATTTT
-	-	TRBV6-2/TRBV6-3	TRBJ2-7	CASTPGVSSYEQYF	TGTGCCAGCACGCCGGGGGTTTCTTCCTACGAGCAGTACTTC
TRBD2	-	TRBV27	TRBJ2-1	CATRFGSGRATDEQFF	TGTGCCACCCGGTTTGGTAGCGGGAGGGCCACCGATGAGCAGTTCTTC
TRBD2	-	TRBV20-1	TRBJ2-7	CSARAAGGRYEQYF	TGCAGTGCTAGAGCGGCGGGGGGGCGCTACGAGCAGTACTTC
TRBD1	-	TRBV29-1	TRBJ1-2	CSVDGTGVEGGYTF	TGCAGCGTCGACGGAACAGGGGTAGAAGGGGGCTACACCTTC
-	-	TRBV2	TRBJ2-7	CASRVARKYYEQYF	TGTGCCAGCAGGGTTGCCAGAAAATATTACGAGCAGTACTTC
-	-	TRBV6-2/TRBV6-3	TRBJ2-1	CASSLPRNDPNDEQFF	TGTGCCAGCAGCTTACCCCGAAACGACCCTAACGATGAGCAGTTCTTC
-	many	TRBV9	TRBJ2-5	CASSVGGPQETQYF	TGTGCCAGCAGCGTCGGGGGGCCTCAAGAGACCCAGTACTTC
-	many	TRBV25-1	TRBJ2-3	CASSQGGGRGPDTQYF	TGTGCCAGCAGCCAGGGGGGCGGAAGGGGGCCAGATACGCAGTATTTT
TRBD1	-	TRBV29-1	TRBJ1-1	CSAGEGARTEAFF	TGCAGCGCCGGAGAGGGGGCAAGGACTGAAGCTTTCTTT
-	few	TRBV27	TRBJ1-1	CASSLSKGNTEAFF	TGTGCCAGCAGTTTATCCAAGGGAAACACTGAAGCTTTCTTT
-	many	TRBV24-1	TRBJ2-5	CATSDPLGTKETEETQYF	TGTGCCACCAGTGACCCCCTCGGGACAAAGGAAACAGAAGAGACCCAGTACTTC
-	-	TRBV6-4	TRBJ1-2	CASSPQGSPINYGYTF	TGTGCCAGCAGCCCGCAGGGGTCTCCCATTAACTATGGCTACACCTTC
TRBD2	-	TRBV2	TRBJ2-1	CASTLTSGVYNEQFF	TGTGCCAGCACTCTAACTAGCGGGGTCTACAATGAGCAGTTCTTC
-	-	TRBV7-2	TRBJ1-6	CASSQEGGNSPLHF	TGCGCCAGCAGCCAGGAGGGGGGAAATTCACCCCTCCACTTT
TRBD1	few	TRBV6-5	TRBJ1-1	CASSYDGDSLNTEAFF	TGTGCCAGCAGTTACGACGGGGACAGCTTGAACACTGAAGCTTTCTTT
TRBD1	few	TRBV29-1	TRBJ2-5	CSVETDREETQYF	TGCAGCGTTGAGACGGACAGGGAGGAGACCCAGTACTTC
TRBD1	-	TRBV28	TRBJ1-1	CASIRQGDNTEAFF	TGTGCCAGCATCAGACAGGGGGACAACACTGAAGCTTTCTTT
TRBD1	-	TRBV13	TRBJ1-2	CASSSGQGGGYTF	TGTGCCAGCAGTTCAGGACAGGGAGGTGGCTACACCTTC
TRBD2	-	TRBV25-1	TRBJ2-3	CASSDPGLAVQYF	TGTGCCAGCAGTGATCCCGGACTAGCGGTGCAGTATTTT
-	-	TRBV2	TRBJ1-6	CASSGSGTGGSPLHF	TGTGCCAGCAGTGGGTCCGGGACCGGAGGGTCACCCCTCCACTTT
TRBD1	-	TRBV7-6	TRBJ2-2	CASGSRDRRPGELFF	TGTGCCAGCGGTAGCCGGGACAGGAGGCCCGGGGAGCTGTTTTTT
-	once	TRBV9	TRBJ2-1	CASSVGGLGYNEQFF	TGTGCCAGCAGCGTCGGTGGGTTGGGTTACAATGAGCAGTTCTTC
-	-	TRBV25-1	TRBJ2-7	CASREKDGLVYEQYF	TGTGCCAGCAGGGAAAAGGACGGACTTGTGTACGAGCAGTACTTC
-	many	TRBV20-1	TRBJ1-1	CSAPRNTEAFF	TGCAGTGCCCCAAGGAACACTGAAGCTTTCTTT
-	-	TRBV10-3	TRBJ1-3	CAISQDNSGNTIYF	TGTGCCATCAGTCAAGACAACTCTGGAAACACCATATATTTT
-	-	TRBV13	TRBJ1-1	CASSPPGGPTEAFF	TGTGCCAGCAGCCCCCCGGGGGGGCCTACTGAAGCTTTCTTT
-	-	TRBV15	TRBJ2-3	CATSRTGRTDTQYF	TGTGCCACCAGCAGGACTGGACGCACAGATACGCAGTATTTT
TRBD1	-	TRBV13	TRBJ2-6	CASYERAGGYGGANVLTF	TGTGCCAGCTATGAAAGGGCAGGGGGATATGGTGGGGCCAACGTCCTGACTTTC
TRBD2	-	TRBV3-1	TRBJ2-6	CASSQVATSGSRAGANVLTF	TGTGCCAGCAGCCAAGTCGCAACTAGCGGGAGTAGGGCTGGGGCCAACGTCCTGACTTTC
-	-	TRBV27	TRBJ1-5	CASSFIRGGNQPQHF	TGTGCCAGCAGTTTCATCAGGGGAGGCAATCAGCCCCAGCATTTT
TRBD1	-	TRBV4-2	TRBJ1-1	CASSQEYWEGATEAFF	TGTGCCAGCAGCCAAGAGTATTGGGAGGGGGCCACTGAAGCTTTCTTT
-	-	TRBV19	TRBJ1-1	CAGSIGSGREAFF	TGTGCCGGTAGTATTGGGAGTGGCAGGGAAGCTTTCTTT
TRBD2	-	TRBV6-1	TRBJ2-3	CASSEGLAGGGDTQYF	TGTGCCAGCAGTGAGGGACTAGCGGGAGGGGGTGATACGCAGTATTTT
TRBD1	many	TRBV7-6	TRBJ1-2	CASSLMRDRAGGYTF	TGTGCCAGCAGCCTGATGCGGGACAGGGCTGGTGGCTACACCTTC
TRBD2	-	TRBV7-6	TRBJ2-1	CASSGLAGVSYSEQFF	TGTGCCAGCAGTGGACTAGCGGGGGTGTCCTACAGTGAGCAGTTCTTC
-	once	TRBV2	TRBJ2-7	CASNRITYEQYF	TGTGCCAGCAACAGGATCACCTACGAGCAGTACTTC
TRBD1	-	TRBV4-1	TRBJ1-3	CASSQDKMGTGSSGNTIYF	TGCGCCAGCAGCCAAGATAAGATGGGGACAGGAAGCTCTGGAAACACCATATATTTT
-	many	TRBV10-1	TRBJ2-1	CASSDGAEQFF	TGCGCCAGCAGTGATGGCGCCGAGCAGTTCTTC
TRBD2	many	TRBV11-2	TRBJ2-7	CASSGPREGGMDYEQYF	TGTGCCAGCAGCGGGCCGCGGGAGGGGGGTATGGACTACGAGCAGTACTTC
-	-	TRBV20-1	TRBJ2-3	CSAKPGPSTDTQYF	TGCAGTGCTAAGCCGGGACCTAGCACAGATACGCAGTATTTT
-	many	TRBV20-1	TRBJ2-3	CSARDPLAPDTQYF	TGCAGTGCTAGAGATCCGCTAGCGCCGGATACGCAGTATTTT
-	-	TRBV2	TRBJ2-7	CASKGGVYEQYF	TGTGCCAGCAAGGGGGGGGTCTACGAGCAGTACTTC
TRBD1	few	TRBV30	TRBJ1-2	CAWTQGADYGYTF	TGTGCCTGGACCCAGGGGGCGGACTATGGCTACACCTTC
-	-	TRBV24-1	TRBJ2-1	CATATVGVPYNEQFF	TGTGCCACCGCGACGGTGGGCGTACCCTACAATGAGCAGTTCTTC